This T cell receptor (beta chain) emerged from a study of T-cell memory formation after mild COVID-19. This clonotype has only a few counts. Using its own MiXCR run on the 5' RACE reads, TCRdb lists one record per CDR3 protein. This table holds 200,000 to 250,000 distinct CDR3 sequences, approximately 10% found once. Per the germline V gene, CDR1 is MNHNY and CDR2 is SVGAGI (reference sequence). This CDR3 has 13 residues. Trimming pared 6 bases from V and 6 bases from J, leaving 11 bases between. The source material was PBMCs or a T cell subset sorted from them (not recorded which). The TCR was taken from a man in his late teens or twenties who had mild COVID-19 (a few samples of this study predate the infection). Cell type and time point are not known. The rearrangement joins TRBV6-6 to TRBJ2-2; D gene ambiguous. In DNA, the CDR3 is TGTGCCAGCAGCCCCACCGTTGCCGGGGAGCTGTTTTTT. Protein product: CASSPTVAGELFF.